Listed below are T cell receptor beta chains from one sample, sequenced in a study of blood T cell repertoires in COVID-19. Sequencing was performed with immunoSEQ multiplex PCR; in TCRdb, only in-frame clones are kept and a portion is missing. The table lists about 99,000 clones, around 90% of them singletons, with roughly 2% in the top ten. Sequencing used peripheral blood. These receptors all stem from a man in his fifties with COVID-19, enrolled during active disease. Each CDR3 is given with its conserved first and last residue. Each record gives: V gene, J gene, clone size, D gene, CDR3 DNA, CDR3 protein. D genes are given only for firm matches. Expanded clones are given a class, and other clones once, few, many or no size at all.

v_gene: TRBV25-1; j_gene: TRBJ2-2; abundance: -; d_gene: TRBD2; CDR3nt: TGTGCCAGCAGGACGGGGGGAGCGACCGGGGAGCTGTTTTTT; CDR3aa: CASRTGGATGELFF
v_gene: TRBV30; j_gene: TRBJ2-7; abundance: -; d_gene: -; CDR3nt: TGTGCCTGGAGTGATGGGGCCTCCTACGAGCAGTACTTC; CDR3aa: CAWSDGASYEQYF
v_gene: TRBV3-1/TRBV3-2; j_gene: TRBJ1-1; abundance: once; d_gene: TRBD1; CDR3nt: TGTGCCAGCAGCGCACAGGGGGCGAACACTGAAGCTTTCTTT; CDR3aa: CASSAQGANTEAFF
v_gene: TRBV6-2/TRBV6-3; j_gene: TRBJ1-2; abundance: -; d_gene: -; CDR3nt: TGTGCCAGCAGTTACTCGTCGGGATACTATGGCTACACCTTC; CDR3aa: CASSYSSGYYGYTF
v_gene: TRBV10-3; j_gene: TRBJ1-5; abundance: -; d_gene: TRBD1; CDR3nt: TGTGCCATCAGTGGGAACACAGGGGGCAATCAGCCCCAGCATTTT; CDR3aa: CAISGNTGGNQPQHF
v_gene: TRBV25-1; j_gene: TRBJ1-6; abundance: -; d_gene: TRBD1; CDR3nt: TGTGCCAGCAGGGGACAGGGCTCCTATAATTCACCCCTCCACTTT; CDR3aa: CASRGQGSYNSPLHF
v_gene: TRBV4-3; j_gene: TRBJ2-1; abundance: once; d_gene: TRBD1; CDR3nt: TGCGCCAGCAGCCAAGAGGCTATGCAGGGGGCAACCAATGAGCAGTTCTTC; CDR3aa: CASSQEAMQGATNEQFF
v_gene: TRBV7-9; j_gene: TRBJ2-3; abundance: -; d_gene: TRBD2; CDR3nt: TGTGCCAGCAGCCTAGGGACTAGCGGCGATACGCAGTATTTT; CDR3aa: CASSLGTSGDTQYF
v_gene: TRBV5-5; j_gene: TRBJ1-6; abundance: -; d_gene: TRBD1; CDR3nt: TGTGCCAGCAGCTTAAGACAGGGAGGTTCACCCCTCCACTTT; CDR3aa: CASSLRQGGSPLHF
v_gene: TRBV24-1; j_gene: TRBJ2-1; abundance: -; d_gene: TRBD2; CDR3nt: TGTGCCACCAGTGATTTTCCTAGCGGGGAATACAATGAGCAGTTCTTC; CDR3aa: CATSDFPSGEYNEQFF
v_gene: TRBV7-2; j_gene: TRBJ2-5; abundance: -; d_gene: TRBD2; CDR3nt: TGTGCCAGCAGGTGGGGACTAGAGCAAGAGACCCAGTACTTC; CDR3aa: CASRWGLEQETQYF
v_gene: TRBV5-4; j_gene: TRBJ1-6; abundance: -; d_gene: TRBD1; CDR3nt: TGTGCCAGCAGCTTGGCCGGGACAGAACCCCTCCACTTT; CDR3aa: CASSLAGTEPLHF
v_gene: TRBV2; j_gene: TRBJ2-1; abundance: -; d_gene: TRBD1; CDR3nt: TGTGCCAGCAGTACTAGGACAGGGGGGAACAATGAGCAGTTCTTC; CDR3aa: CASSTRTGGNNEQFF
v_gene: TRBV28; j_gene: TRBJ2-7; abundance: -; d_gene: TRBD1; CDR3nt: TGTGCCAGCAGTTTTAATATCAATAAATACTGGGACAGGAGCTCCTACGAGCAGTACTTC; CDR3aa: CASSFNINKYWDRSSYEQYF
v_gene: TRBV9; j_gene: TRBJ1-3; abundance: -; d_gene: TRBD1; CDR3nt: TGTGCCAGCAGCGTAGACTGGGACAGAGTAGGAAACACCATATATTTT; CDR3aa: CASSVDWDRVGNTIYF
v_gene: TRBV11-2; j_gene: TRBJ1-2; abundance: once; d_gene: -; CDR3nt: TGTGCCAGCAGCTTAGCAGGGAACTATGGCTACACCTTC; CDR3aa: CASSLAGNYGYTF
v_gene: TRBV5-1; j_gene: TRBJ2-1; abundance: -; d_gene: TRBD1; CDR3nt: TGCGCCAGCAGTCCCGGGACAGGGGGATCCTACAATGAGCAGTTCTTC; CDR3aa: CASSPGTGGSYNEQFF
v_gene: TRBV4-1; j_gene: TRBJ2-7; abundance: -; d_gene: TRBD2; CDR3nt: TGCGCCAGCAGCCAAGGAGCGGGAGACCCCTACGAGCAGTACTTC; CDR3aa: CASSQGAGDPYEQYF
v_gene: TRBV6-2/TRBV6-3; j_gene: TRBJ2-2; abundance: -; d_gene: -; CDR3nt: TGTGCCAGCAGTCCCCACCGGAGCTGGAACACCGGGGAGCTGTTTTTT; CDR3aa: CASSPHRSWNTGELFF
v_gene: TRBV5-1; j_gene: TRBJ2-1; abundance: -; d_gene: TRBD1; CDR3nt: TGCGCCAGCAGCTTGGACGGGGACAGGGCCTACAATGAGCAGTTCTTC; CDR3aa: CASSLDGDRAYNEQFF
v_gene: TRBV7-6; j_gene: TRBJ2-2; abundance: -; d_gene: -; CDR3nt: TGTGCCAGCAGCCGAACAGAGACCGGGGAGCTGTTTTTT; CDR3aa: CASSRTETGELFF
v_gene: TRBV30; j_gene: TRBJ2-6; abundance: -; d_gene: -; CDR3nt: TGTGCCTGGAGTGTATCTTGGAGGATTAGCTCTGGGGCCAACGTCCTGACTTTC; CDR3aa: CAWSVSWRISSGANVLTF
v_gene: TRBV9; j_gene: TRBJ1-3; abundance: -; d_gene: TRBD1; CDR3nt: TGTGCCAGCAGCGTAGATACAGGGGAGGTAAACACCATATATTTT; CDR3aa: CASSVDTGEVNTIYF
v_gene: TRBV7-2; j_gene: TRBJ2-1; abundance: medium-sized; d_gene: TRBD1; CDR3nt: TGTGCCAGCAGCTTATTCGGACAGGGGGGCAATGAGCAGTTCTTC; CDR3aa: CASSLFGQGGNEQFF
v_gene: TRBV6-6; j_gene: TRBJ1-2; abundance: once; d_gene: -; CDR3nt: TGTGCCAGCGGAACTGGACAGTATGGCTACACCTTC; CDR3aa: CASGTGQYGYTF
v_gene: TRBV7-2; j_gene: TRBJ2-3; abundance: -; d_gene: -; CDR3nt: TGTGCCAGCAGCCCCCTGACTCTAGATACGCAGTATTTT; CDR3aa: CASSPLTLDTQYF
v_gene: TRBV7-3; j_gene: TRBJ2-2; abundance: -; d_gene: -; CDR3nt: TGTGCCAGCAGCTTAATGAATTCTAATCCCCCCGGGGAGCTGTTTTTT; CDR3aa: CASSLMNSNPPGELFF
v_gene: TRBV5-1; j_gene: TRBJ1-6; abundance: -; d_gene: TRBD1; CDR3nt: TGCGCCAGCAGCCCAGGAGGGGGCAATTCACCCCTCCACTTT; CDR3aa: CASSPGGGNSPLHF
v_gene: TRBV13; j_gene: TRBJ2-3; abundance: -; d_gene: -; CDR3nt: TGTGCCAGCAGCCTCCGGGACTTCAACACAGATACGCAGTATTTT; CDR3aa: CASSLRDFNTDTQYF
v_gene: TRBV6-2/TRBV6-3; j_gene: TRBJ2-7; abundance: -; d_gene: -; CDR3nt: TGTGCCAGCAGCCTCGGCTACGAGCAGTACTTC; CDR3aa: CASSLGYEQYF
v_gene: TRBV2; j_gene: TRBJ1-4; abundance: -; d_gene: TRBD1; CDR3nt: TGTGCCAGCACCACCAGGACAGGGGGCGAAAAACTGTTTTTT; CDR3aa: CASTTRTGGEKLFF
v_gene: TRBV4-1; j_gene: TRBJ2-6; abundance: once; d_gene: -; CDR3nt: TGCGCCAGCAGCCAAGTAAACACCGCCTCTGGGGCCAACGTCCTGACTTTC; CDR3aa: CASSQVNTASGANVLTF
v_gene: TRBV15; j_gene: TRBJ2-1; abundance: -; d_gene: TRBD2; CDR3nt: TGTGCCACCAGCAGAGAGGTGGGACTAGCTCAATACAATGAGCAGTTCTTC; CDR3aa: CATSREVGLAQYNEQFF
v_gene: TRBV3-1/TRBV3-2; j_gene: TRBJ2-1; abundance: few; d_gene: TRBD1; CDR3nt: TGTGCCAGCAGCCAAGGGAGGTCAGGGGGCGGTGAGCAGTTCTTC; CDR3aa: CASSQGRSGGGEQFF
v_gene: TRBV19; j_gene: TRBJ1-6; abundance: -; d_gene: -; CDR3nt: TGTGCCAGTAGTACAATAGGGGTGTCACCCCTCCACTTT; CDR3aa: CASSTIGVSPLHF
v_gene: TRBV9; j_gene: TRBJ1-1; abundance: -; d_gene: -; CDR3nt: TGTGCCAGCAGCGTAGCAGGGGTGGACACTGAAGCTTTCTTT; CDR3aa: CASSVAGVDTEAFF
v_gene: TRBV14; j_gene: TRBJ1-2; abundance: -; d_gene: TRBD1; CDR3nt: TGTGCCAGCAGCCCGTCCGGGACAGGGGTACGCTACACCTTC; CDR3aa: CASSPSGTGVRYTF